This T cell receptor beta chain derives from a study of tumor and adjacent non-tumor tissue in lung cancer. At the level of the study: Patients were aged roughly 31 to 76, roughly 9 men and about 5 women, stage I to III.

As to this clonotype: Its antigen is not known. At one end, the junction sequence differs from germline, possibly due to a read error.

In germline, CDR1 is SGHRS, CDR2 YFSETQ. CDR3 length equals 15 residues. This sample's RNA came from whole unsorted tissue. Findings and limits, study-wide: Tumor TCR diversity, when higher, was linked to shorter survival.

The library came from three nested PCR rounds adapted from ARM-PCR protocols. Each CDR3 protein is one row after TCRdb ran MiXCR on the multiplex PCR reads. This sample carries approximately 76,000 distinct CDR3 sequences, around 65% of them seen once, and the ten largest clones take roughly 12%. The receptor was isolated from a woman in her 70s with non-small cell lung cancer. V usage is TRBV5-1 and J usage is TRBJ2-3, with TRBD2 matching 9 bases. Sequenced sample: lung tumor tissue. The CDR3 sequence is CASSKGLALTDMQYF. The CDR3 coding sequence is TGCGCCAGCAGCAAGGGACTAGCATTAACAGATATGCAGTATTTT.